One sample yielded the 29 T cell receptor beta chains listed below, sequenced in a study of cytomegalovirus exposure and HLA in healthy donors. PCR involved 60 Vbeta and 13 Jbeta primers. Clones were read by immunoSEQ multiplex PCR, and TCRdb kept only the in-frame ones, dropping some. The repertoire holds around 110,000 clones, with over 8% as singletons. The sequencing sample was made of PBMCs. Every receptor here comes from a man aged 25-40 years in good health and CMV-seronegative.

This clone was detected only a few times. The rearrangement joins TRBV10-3 to TRBJ1-1; no clear D. Germline loops: CDR1 ENHRY, CDR2 SYGVKD. The CDR3 sequence is 15 residues long. Deletions cut 2 bases from V and 1 base from J, with 11 bases between. CDR3 residues: CAISEIWGENTEAFF. The CDR3 region has the DNA TGTGCCATCAGTGAGATTTGGGGAGAGAACACTGAAGCTTTCTTT.

This clone has only a few counts. The rearrangement joins TRBV7-9 to TRBJ2-5; 13 nucleotides agree with TRBD2. Germline CDR1 reads SEHNR; CDR2 reads FQNEAQ (reference sequence). V was clipped by 8 bases and J by 4 bases; unmatched bases: 13. CDR3 length: 17 residues. The CDR3 DNA is TGTGCCAGCGCATCCTCACTAGCGGGGGGGCTCGGAGAGACCCAGTACTTC. Amino acid sequence: CASASSLAGGLGETQYF.

DNA for the CDR3: TGTGCCAGTAGTATCTATCAGGATCAGCCCCAGCATTTT. The encoded protein is CASSIYQDQPQHF. The chain uses TRBV19 and TRBJ1-5; D call uncertain. Trimming removed 3 bases from V and 5 bases from J, with 8 bases in between. There are 13 residues in the CDR3. In germline, CDR1 is LNHDA, CDR2 SQIVND (reference sequence). The full variable domain, its missing parts supplied by reference TRBV19 and TRBJ1-5, is DGGITQSPKYLFRKEGQNVTLSCEQNLNHDAMYWYRQDPGQGLRLIYYSQIVNDFQKGDIAEGYSVSREKKESFPLTVTSAQKNPTAFYLCASSIYQDQPQHFGDGTRLSIL.

This clone was observed a handful of times. The germline gene is not matched at one end of the junction; a read error may be the cause. This CDR3 is also generated by other DNA sequences in the sample. V usage is TRBV5-1 and J usage is TRBJ2-3; TRBD1 matches at 9 bases. The CDR3 extends over 15 amino acids. The germline V gene encodes CDR1 SGHRS and CDR2 YFSETQ. The CDR3 nucleotides read TGCGCCAGCAGCTTCGGGACAGGGAACACAGACACGCAGTATTTT. Protein product: CASSFGTGNTDTQYF.

The chain couples TRBV5-5 to TRBJ1-1, with D tentatively TRBD1 (6 bases). CDR3 length: 14 amino acids. With 2 bases removed from V and 1 base from J, the gap between germline ends came to 9 bases. Germline V CDR1 and CDR2: SGHKS, YYEKEE (reference sequence). The CDR3 reads CASSFGGQNTEAFF. In DNA form, the CDR3 reads TGTGCCAGCAGCTTTGGGGGACAGAACACTGAAGCTTTCTTT. The whole variable domain, remainder taken from reference TRBV5-5 and TRBJ1-1, is DAGVTQSPTHLIKTRGQQVTLRCSPISGHKSVSWYQQVLGQGPQFIFQYYEKEERGRGNFPDRFSARQFPNYSSELNVNALLLGDSALYLCASSFGGQNTEAFFGQGTRLTVV.

Only a few counts were recorded for this clone. The chain recombines TRBV30 with TRBJ1-1, with D uncertain. Per the germline V gene, CDR1 is GTSNPN and CDR2 is SVGIG (reference sequence). The CDR3 contains 12 residues. Between the trimmed V and J ends, which lost 4 bases and 3 bases, there was a span of 9 bases. The CDR3 here is CAWTRSHTEAFF. The CDR3 coding sequence is TGTGCCTGGACTCGGAGCCACACTGAAGCTTTCTTT.

This clone was seen more than once but under ten times. V is TRBV30 and J is TRBJ1-2; D remains ambiguous. Germline V gene lookup returns CDR1 GTSNPN and CDR2 SVGIG (reference sequence). Trimming removed 0 bases from V and 4 bases from J, with 12 bases in between. This CDR3 is 14 amino acids long. CDR3 residues: CAWSVQMGTYGYTF. The CDR3 DNA is TGTGCCTGGAGTGTACAGATGGGCACCTATGGCTACACCTTC.

This clone has a handful of counts. The chain joins TRBV5-8 to TRBJ2-2; 8 bases align to TRBD1. V lost 1 base and J lost 4; bases outside the gene matches: 3. The CDR3 is 15 residues long. Germline loops: CDR1 SGHTS, CDR2 YDEGEE. In DNA form, the CDR3 reads TGTGCCAGCAGCTTGCAGGGGGCGAGCACCGGGGAGCTGTTTTTT. The encoded protein is CASSLQGASTGELFF.

This clone has just a few counts. The V call is TRBV7-2, the J call TRBJ2-5; 11 bases are shared with TRBD2. The CDR3 consists of 15 residues. Germline assignment: CDR1 SGHTA and CDR2 FQGNSA. V dropped 3 bases and J dropped 4; count of bases not matched to a gene: 4. The CDR3 region has the DNA TGTGCCAGCAGCTTTAGCGGGGGGGCGGGAGAGACCCAGTACTTC. This translates into CASSFSGGAGETQYF.

The rearrangement links TRBV29-1 to TRBJ2-7; D is unclear. The CDR3 extends over 13 amino acids. Germline assignment: CDR1 SQVTM and CDR2 ANQGSEA. This CDR3 is CSALTVSSYEQYF. CDR3 coding DNA: TGCAGTGCGTTAACGGTGAGCTCCTACGAGCAGTACTTC.

The chain has TRBV5-1 and TRBJ2-1, with 12 nucleotides matching TRBD2. Germline-derived CDR1 and CDR2 are SGHRS and YFSETQ. Trimming at V came to 2 bases and at J to 9 bases, leaving 6 bases not matched to a gene. CDR3 length: 15 residues. Here the CDR3 reads CASSFLAGGPGEQFF. The CDR3 DNA reads TGCGCCAGCAGCTTTCTAGCGGGAGGGCCAGGTGAGCAGTTCTTC.

V is TRBV7-2 and J is TRBJ2-7; D ambiguous. V was cut by 0 bases and J by 3 bases, with 6 bases left in between. The CDR3 is 13 residues long. Germline CDR1 and CDR2: SGHTA and FQGNSA. The CDR3 DNA reads as TGTGCCAGCAGCTTAGCGAGGATCTACGAGCAGTACTTC. It encodes CASSLARIYEQYF.

A few counts support this clone. The chain joins TRBV5-1 to TRBJ2-3; 8 bases fit TRBD1. This CDR3 has 14 amino acids. With 4 bases clipped from V and 3 bases from J, the junction kept 4 bases outside the gene matches. CDR1 and CDR2 (germline): SGHRS, YFSETQ. The CDR3 coding sequence is TGCGCCAGCAGCCCCGACAGGGGTACAGATACGCAGTATTTT. Translated: CASSPDRGTDTQYF.

About this clone itself: The junction does not match germline at one end; this may be a read error. This chain links TRBV15 with TRBJ2-2; D gene ambiguous. The CDR3 has 15 amino acids. CDR1 is LNHNV and CDR2 is YYDKDF in the germline V gene (reference sequence). Here the CDR3 reads CVTSRDSQSTGELFF. CDR3 nucleotide sequence: TGTGTCACCAGCAGAGATTCCCAGTCGACCGGGGAGCTGTTTTTT.

The chain links TRBV30 to TRBJ1-2, with a weak D call TRBD1 (6 bases). The V gene's germline CDR1 is GTSNPN and CDR2 SVGIG (reference sequence). This CDR3 comprises 13 residues. The V end lost 4 bases, the J end lost 4 bases, and 13 bases lay between the germline ends. The CDR3 coding sequence is TGTGCCTGGACCTCCGGACAGACCTATGGCTACACCTTC. It yields the protein CAWTSGQTYGYTF.

The CDR3 DNA reads as TGTGCCAGCAGTTACACCCCAATCGGGAACTACGAGCAGTACTTC. Amino acid sequence: CASSYTPIGNYEQYF. The chain carries TRBV6-5 and TRBJ2-7; D may be TRBD2 (5 bases). CDR1 is MNHEY, CDR2 SVGAGI, per germline. CDR3 length equals 15 residues. V was shortened by 2 bases and J by 3 bases, with 14 bases between the two germline ends.

This clone was observed a handful of times. The J gene is TRBJ1-1, the V gene TRBV6-4; 7 bases are shared with TRBD1. The germline V gene has CDR1 MRHNA and CDR2 SNTAGT. The length of the CDR3 is 13 residues. The V segment lost 6 bases and the J segment 6 bases; nucleotides outside the gene matches: 7. The CDR3: CASRETGSAEAFF. The CDR3 bases are TGTGCCAGCAGGGAGACAGGGTCCGCTGAAGCTTTCTTT.

The chain carries TRBV5-1 and TRBJ2-5; tentatively, D is TRBD1 (5 bases). Trimming took off 1 base at V and 1 base at J, with 11 bases between the two ends. The CDR3 contains 15 residues. Per the germline V gene, CDR1 is SGHRS and CDR2 is YFSETQ. The CDR3 nucleotides read TGCGCCAGCAGCTTGTTCCAGGGTCCCCAAGAGACCCAGTACTTC. Protein sequence: CASSLFQGPQETQYF.

This clone occurred a few times. The chain employs TRBV30 and TRBJ1-5; D is unresolved. Germline V gives CDR1 GTSNPN, CDR2 SVGIG (reference sequence). This CDR3 region has 13 residues. Trimming took 4 bases from V and 7 from J, leaving 14 bases between them. CDR3 in DNA: TGTGCCTGGAATTCCCGGGAGGGCCAGCCCCAGCATTTT. Translation: CAWNSREGQPQHF.

This clone was seen a handful of times. The V and J genes are TRBV28 and TRBJ2-7; no firm D call. CDR3 length equals 15 residues. V dropped 5 bases and J dropped 0 bases, with 14 bases sitting between them. In germline, CDR1 is MDHEN, CDR2 SYDVKM. CDR3 coding DNA: TGTGCCAGCAGTCGACTCGGGTCAATCTCCTACGAGCAGTACTTC. As protein: CASSRLGSISYEQYF. Variable domain in full (rest from reference TRBV28 and TRBJ2-7): DVKVTQSSRYLVKRTGEKVFLECVQDMDHENMFWYRQDPGLGLRLIYFSYDVKMKEKGDIPEGYSVSREKKERFSLILESASTNQTSMYLCASSRLGSISYEQYFGPGTRLTVT.

The gene calls are TRBV30 and TRBJ1-3; D remains ambiguous. This CDR3 spans 16 amino acids. Trimming took 0 bases from V and 0 from J, leaving 12 bases between them. Looked up from germline, CDR1 is GTSNPN and CDR2 is SVGIG (reference sequence). CDR3 in DNA: TGTGCCTGGAGTGTGCCGGGAGCCTCCTCTGGAAACACCATATATTTT. Translation gives CAWSVPGASSGNTIYF.

The V and J genes are TRBV9 and TRBJ2-2, with unresolved D. This CDR3 has 14 amino acids. The V end lost 4 bases, the J end lost 2 bases, and 9 bases lay between the germline ends. CDR1 is SGDLS, CDR2 YYNGEE, per germline. The CDR3 nucleotides read TGTGCCAGCAGCCCCACGAGTAACACCGGGGAGCTGTTTTTT. Translation: CASSPTSNTGELFF.

Only a few counts were recorded for this clone. The chain has TRBV6-5 and TRBJ1-2, with D possibly being TRBD1 (5 bases). Per germline, CDR1 MNHEY and CDR2 SVGAGI. CDR3 length: 16 amino acids. V lost 0 bases and J 2 bases, leaving 13 bases between the germline ends. The CDR3 region has the DNA TGTGCCAGCAGTTACTCGGCAGGGCCCTTAAACTATGGCTACACCTTC. Its protein product is CASSYSAGPLNYGYTF.

Here the CDR3 reads CASKRVFVSTDTQYF. The DNA of the CDR3 is TGTGCCAGCAAGAGGGTTTTTGTTAGCACAGATACGCAGTATTTT. This chain links TRBV2 with TRBJ2-3, with D possibly TRBD2 on 5 matching bases. The CDR3 spans 15 residues. Trimming removed 7 bases at V and 0 bases at J, with 14 bases between. The germline V gene encodes CDR1 SNHLY and CDR2 FYNNEI.

This clone showed up just a few times. The genes are TRBV11-2 and TRBJ2-7; 10 positions match TRBD1. The junction had 6 bases not matched to a gene; V was cut back by 3 bases and J by 4 bases. The CDR3 spans 15 residues. The V gene's germline CDR1 is SGHAT and CDR2 FQNNGV. The DNA for the CDR3 is TGTGCCAGCAGCTTGTCCGGGACAGGGGATTACGAGCAGTACTTC. This translates into CASSLSGTGDYEQYF.

The table lists this clone with a few counts. The DNA of the CDR3 is TGTGCCAGCAGTCTCCCTGGGACTAGCGTGGAGGAGACCCAGTACTTC. Translated, it gives CASSLPGTSVEETQYF. This rearrangement joins TRBV28 to TRBJ2-5; 10 positions match TRBD2. Germline lookup yields CDR1 MDHEN and CDR2 SYDVKM. J lost 5 bases, V lost 5 bases, and 11 bases had no gene match. The CDR3 has 16 residues.

This clone was detected only a few times. The chain combines TRBV7-9 with TRBJ2-3; TRBD2 matches 8 bases. J gave up 4 bases and V 2 bases, and 5 bases lay outside the gene matches. Germline loops: CDR1 SEHNR, CDR2 FQNEAQ (reference sequence). The CDR3 is 15 residues long. CDR3 amino acids: CASSLSGRQSDTQYF. The CDR3 DNA is TGTGCCAGCAGCTTAAGCGGGAGACAGTCAGATACGCAGTATTTT.

The chain has TRBV6-1 and TRBJ2-5, with 8 bases matching TRBD1. V gave up 6 bases and J gave up 4 bases; unmatched junction bases: 10. Germline V gene sequence: CDR1 MNHNS, CDR2 SASEGT. The CDR3 runs 15 residues. The CDR3 protein is CASRSGQGGRETQYF. CDR3 sequence (DNA): TGTGCCAGCAGATCCGGACAGGGAGGAAGAGAGACCCAGTACTTC.

This clone was counted only a few times. The chain recombines TRBV19 with TRBJ2-7; a possible D gene is TRBD2 (6 bases). The CDR3 has 13 residues. The V end lost 2 bases, the J end lost 3 bases, and 8 bases lay between the germline ends. Per the germline V gene, CDR1 is LNHDA and CDR2 is SQIVND (reference sequence). The CDR3 region has the DNA TGTGCCAGTAGTATACGGAGGGGCTACGAGCAGTACTTC. Its protein is CASSIRRGYEQYF. The whole variable domain, remainder taken from reference TRBV19 and TRBJ2-7, is DGGITQSPKYLFRKEGQNVTLSCEQNLNHDAMYWYRQDPGQGLRLIYYSQIVNDFQKGDIAEGYSVSREKKESFPLTVTSAQKNPTAFYLCASSIRRGYEQYFGPGTRLTVT.